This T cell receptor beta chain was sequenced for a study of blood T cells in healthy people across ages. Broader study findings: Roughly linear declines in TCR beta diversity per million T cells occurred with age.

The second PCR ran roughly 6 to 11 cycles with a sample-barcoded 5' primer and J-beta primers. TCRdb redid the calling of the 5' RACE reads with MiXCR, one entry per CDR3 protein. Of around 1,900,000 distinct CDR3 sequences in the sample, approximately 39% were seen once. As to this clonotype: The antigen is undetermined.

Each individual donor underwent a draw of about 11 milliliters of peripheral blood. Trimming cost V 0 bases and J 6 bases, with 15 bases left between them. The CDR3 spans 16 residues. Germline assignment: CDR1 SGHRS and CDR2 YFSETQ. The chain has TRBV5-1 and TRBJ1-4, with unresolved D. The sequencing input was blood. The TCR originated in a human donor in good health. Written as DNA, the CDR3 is TGCGCCAGCAGCTTGGGAAGCCCGGCTGTCGATGAAAAACTGTTTTTT. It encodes CASSLGSPAVDEKLFF.